A single sample gave rise to the 28 T cell receptor beta chains below, sequenced in a study of shared clonotypes between healthy human individuals. The repertoire was sequenced with immunoSEQ multiplex PCR; TCRdb's copy has only in-frame clones and lacks some. The data show approximately 720,000 clones, roughly 70% seen once. The specimen sequenced was memory CD4+ T cells sorted from blood. The subset here: CD45RA-negative fraction. These receptors originate from a woman aged 30 to 39 in good health.

The rearrangement uses TRBV6-4 and TRBJ1-1, with no clear D. V gave up 7 bases and J gave up 3 bases, with 9 bases separating them. The CDR3 is 12 amino acids. The germline gives CDR1 MRHNA, CDR2 SNTAGT. Written as DNA, the CDR3 is TGTGCCAGCATAGTTAGGGACACTGAAGCTTTCTTT. Its translation is CASIVRDTEAFF.

This clone has just one count. The chain is built from TRBV19 and TRBJ2-5; D gene uncertain. This CDR3 comprises 12 residues. V was clipped by 5 bases and J by 0 bases, with 4 bases between them. Germline V CDR1 and CDR2: LNHDA, SQIVND (reference sequence). The CDR3: CASSFDQETQYF. CDR3 sequence (DNA): TGTGCCAGTAGTTTTGACCAAGAGACCCAGTACTTC. The full variable domain, in which reference TRBV19 and TRBJ2-5 provide the parts outside the CDR3, is DGGITQSPKYLFRKEGQNVTLSCEQNLNHDAMYWYRQDPGQGLRLIYYSQIVNDFQKGDIAEGYSVSREKKESFPLTVTSAQKNPTAFYLCASSFDQETQYFGPGTRLLVL.

This clone occurred a few times. V and J are TRBV19 and TRBJ1-1; a weak D match, TRBD1 (5 bases). V was shortened by 7 bases and J by 6 bases, with 24 bases between the two germline ends. The germline V gene encodes CDR1 LNHDA and CDR2 SQIVND (reference sequence). The CDR3 spans 16 residues. The CDR3 coding sequence is TGTGCCAGTACACGCCTTAGTCGAGGGGTCGGGGCTGAAGCTTTCTTT. Its translation is CASTRLSRGVGAEAFF.

This chain links TRBV19 with TRBJ1-2; the D gene is possibly TRBD1 (6 bases). Germline CDR1 reads LNHDA; CDR2 reads SQIVND (reference sequence). This CDR3 has 15 residues. The V gene lost 3 bases and the J gene lost 3 bases, with 14 bases spanning the gap. The CDR3 region is CASSMWTVSDYGYTF. The CDR3 region has the DNA TGTGCCAGTAGTATGTGGACAGTCTCCGACTATGGCTACACCTTC.

V usage is TRBV4-1 and J usage is TRBJ2-2; possibly TRBD1 for D (6 bases). This CDR3 comprises 16 residues. Per the germline V gene, CDR1 is MGHRA and CDR2 is YSYEKL. Between the trimmed V and J ends, which lost 2 bases and 1 base, there was a span of 11 bases. DNA for the CDR3: TGCGCCAGCAGCCAATTCAGGACAGAGAACACCGGGGAGCTGTTTTTT. Residues: CASSQFRTENTGELFF.

This clone is a singleton in its sample. The chain recombines TRBV19 with TRBJ1-3; 8 nucleotides align to TRBD1. The CDR3 is 13 residues long. Germline V CDR1 and CDR2: LNHDA, SQIVND (reference sequence). The J segment lost 3 bases and the V segment lost 6 bases, leaving 1 base of the junction unmatched. DNA of the CDR3: TGTGCCAGTAGCGACAGGGGTGGAAACACCATATATTTT. Translating gives CASSDRGGNTIYF.

This clone appeared a few times. V usage is TRBV5-1 and J usage is TRBJ1-2; possible D gene TRBD1, 5 bases. The CDR3 contains 13 residues. V lost 0 bases and J lost 6, with 9 bases in between. The germline V gene has CDR1 SGHRS and CDR2 YFSETQ. CDR3 in DNA: TGCGCCAGCAGCTTGGATTCAGGGAATGGCTACACCTTC. This encodes CASSLDSGNGYTF.

This clone was counted between two and nine times. This specimen includes other DNA sequences encoding the same CDR3. The CDR3 region has the DNA TGCGCCAGCAGCTTGGGGGACCGGGACTTCGGGGAGCTGTTTTTT. Translation gives CASSLGDRDFGELFF. This chain uses TRBV5-1 with TRBJ2-2, with D perhaps TRBD2 (6 bases). Between the trimmed V and J ends, which lost 0 bases and 7 bases, there was a span of 13 bases. CDR1 is SGHRS, CDR2 YFSETQ, per germline. CDR3 size: 15 residues. The whole variable domain, filled in from reference TRBV5-1 and TRBJ2-2, reads KAGVTQTPRYLIKTRGQQVTLSCSPISGHRSVSWYQQTPGQGLQFLFEYFSETQRNKGNFPGRFSGRQFSNSRSEMNVSTLELGDSALYLCASSLGDRDFGELFFGEGSRLTVL.

V and J are TRBV6-1 and TRBJ2-7; 9 bases fit TRBD1. The ends lost 7 bases at V and 5 bases at J; junction bases unmatched: 9. Germline V gene lookup returns CDR1 MNHNS and CDR2 SASEGT. The CDR3 is 14 amino acids. CDR3: CASKRDRESHEQYF. CDR3 coding DNA: TGTGCCAGCAAGAGGGACAGGGAGTCCCACGAGCAGTACTTC.

This sequence joins TRBV6-1 and TRBJ2-7; 9 bases match TRBD2. The J segment lost 4 bases and the V segment lost 1 base, leaving 5 bases of the junction unmatched. Germline CDR1 MNHNS, CDR2 SASEGT. The CDR3 extends over 15 amino acids. The CDR3 DNA is TGTGCCAGCAGTGAAGTGTCCCTAGCGGGATACGAGCAGTACTTC. It codes for CASSEVSLAGYEQYF.

On this clone itself: The sample contains more than one DNA sequence encoding this CDR3. The chain combines TRBV18 with TRBJ1-1, with 7 bases fitting TRBD1. This CDR3 has 14 residues. Germline loops: CDR1 KGHSH, CDR2 LQKENI. V dropped 3 bases and J dropped 1; count of bases not matched to a gene: 2. For the CDR3, the DNA is TGTGCCAGCTCACCGGGGACAGAGAACACTGAAGCTTTCTTT. Encoded protein: CASSPGTENTEAFF.

The chain has TRBV7-8 and TRBJ2-7; TRBD1 might be the D (6 bases). V lost 1 base, J lost 0 bases, and 13 bases lay in between. This CDR3 contains 16 residues. The germline CDR1 and CDR2 sequences are SGHVS and FQNEAQ. CDR3 region: CASSLVGGLSSYEQYF. CDR3 sequence (DNA): TGTGCCAGCAGCTTAGTAGGGGGATTAAGCTCCTACGAGCAGTACTTC.

This clone has at least ten counts. V is TRBV28 and J is TRBJ2-7, with D perhaps TRBD1 (5 bases). The CDR3 totals 13 residues. The germline V gene encodes CDR1 MDHEN and CDR2 SYDVKM. The V end was cut by 6 bases, the J end by 6 bases, with 15 bases between. CDR3 in DNA: TGTGCCAGCAGCGGACACGTTCGCCCCGAGCAGTACTTC. Translating gives CASSGHVRPEQYF.

CDR3 sequence reads: CASSTTLQVFYEQYF. For the CDR3, the DNA is TGTGCCAGCAGTACAACATTACAGGTTTTCTACGAGCAGTACTTC. The chain is built from TRBV28 and TRBJ2-7, with D possibly TRBD1 on 5 matching bases. The length of the CDR3 is 15 residues. The V gene's germline CDR1 is MDHEN and CDR2 SYDVKM. With 5 bases removed from V and 3 bases from J, the gap between germline ends came to 17 bases.

The chain is built from TRBV28 and TRBJ2-7; 7 nucleotides align to TRBD1. The CDR3 is 14 residues long. Germline trimming cut 3 bases from V and 4 bases from J; bases unmatched to any gene: 6. Per germline, CDR1 MDHEN and CDR2 SYDVKM. CDR3 residues: CASSFRDSLYEQYF. The DNA of the CDR3 is TGTGCCAGCAGTTTCCGGGACAGCCTATACGAGCAGTACTTC. Full variable domain (missing parts from reference TRBV28 and TRBJ2-7): DVKVTQSSRYLVKRTGEKVFLECVQDMDHENMFWYRQDPGLGLRLIYFSYDVKMKEKGDIPEGYSVSREKKERFSLILESASTNQTSMYLCASSFRDSLYEQYFGPGTRLTVT.

The V gene is TRBV6-5, the J gene TRBJ2-7; D perhaps matches TRBD2 (5 bases). Germline V CDR1 and CDR2: MNHEY, SVGAGI. The CDR3 runs to 14 residues. V shed 0 bases and J shed 12 bases, with 18 bases lying between them. The CDR3: CASSYSDAFEGPYF. DNA for the CDR3: TGTGCCAGCAGTTACTCAGACGCGTTTGAGGGTCCGTACTTC.

The V gene is TRBV7-3, the J gene TRBJ2-2, with 7 bases lining up with TRBD1. Germline values: CDR1 SGHTA, CDR2 FQGTGA. The CDR3 spans 17 residues. Trimming removed 5 bases from V and 2 bases from J; junction bases left unmatched: 11. The CDR3 here is CASSPQPGQLNTGELFF. CDR3 DNA sequence: TGTGCCAGCAGCCCTCAGCCGGGACAGCTTAACACCGGGGAGCTGTTTTTT.

V and J are TRBV6-6 and TRBJ1-5, with D maybe TRBD1 (6 bases). The CDR3 is 14 amino acids. V shed 4 bases and J shed 7 bases, with 14 bases lying between them. Germline CDR1 MNHNY, CDR2 SVGAGI (reference sequence). The CDR3 DNA is TGTGCCAGCAGTTTCATGGAGGGGGGCCAGCCCCAGCATTTT. Translated, it gives CASSFMEGGQPQHF.

The V gene is TRBV7-2, the J gene TRBJ2-7, with 12 bases that match TRBD2. CDR1 and CDR2 from the germline V gene are SGHTA and FQGNSA. The J segment lost 0 bases and the V segment lost 6 bases, leaving 15 bases of the junction unmatched. The CDR3 sequence is 19 residues long. CDR3 DNA sequence: TGTGCCAGCAGTCGTGTTGGGGGACTAGCGGGTTCCACCTCCTACGAGCAGTACTTC. Translation gives CASSRVGGLAGSTSYEQYF.

Comments on this clone: This CDR3 is also generated by other DNA sequences in the sample. V is TRBV2 and J is TRBJ1-4; 8 bases map to TRBD1. The germline gives CDR1 SNHLY, CDR2 FYNNEI. V trimming: 6 bases; J trimming: 4 bases; junction bases outside the gene matches: 4. The CDR3 extends over 14 amino acids. DNA for the CDR3: TGTGCCAGCAGCCGACAGGGGTTTAATGAAAAACTGTTTTTT. This gives the protein CASSRQGFNEKLFF. Full variable domain (remainder filled in from reference TRBV2 and TRBJ1-4): EPEVTQTPSHQVTQMGQEVILRCVPISNHLYFYWYRQILGQKVEFLVSFYNNEISEKSEIFDDQFSVERPDGSNFTLKIRSTKLEDSAMYFCASSRQGFNEKLFFGSGTQLSVL.

CDR3 nucleotide sequence: TGTGCCAGCAGTCCCGAGCCGACAGGGGTTAATGGCTACACCTTC. This gives the protein CASSPEPTGVNGYTF. The chain carries TRBV6-5 and TRBJ1-2, with TRBD1 matching over 8 bases. The CDR3 loop spans 15 amino acids. V trimming: 5 bases; J trimming: 6 bases; junction bases outside the gene matches: 11. Germline assignment: CDR1 MNHEY and CDR2 SVGAGI.

The sample holds a few counts of this clone. The chain combines TRBV2 with TRBJ1-3; tentatively, D is TRBD1 (5 bases). This CDR3 has 15 amino acids. Germline CDR1 and CDR2: SNHLY and FYNNEI. The V end was cut by 6 bases, the J end by 1 base, with 13 bases between. This CDR3 is CASSAQGGSGNTIYF. The DNA of the CDR3 is TGTGCCAGCAGCGCTCAGGGTGGGTCTGGAAACACCATATATTTT. The complete variable domain, with remaining parts taken from reference TRBV2 and TRBJ1-3, reads EPEVTQTPSHQVTQMGQEVILRCVPISNHLYFYWYRQILGQKVEFLVSFYNNEISEKSEIFDDQFSVERPDGSNFTLKIRSTKLEDSAMYFCASSAQGGSGNTIYFGEGSWLTVV.

The V and J genes are TRBV7-9 and TRBJ1-2; D possibly corresponds to TRBD1 (6 bases). Trimming removed 5 bases at V and 8 bases at J, with 15 bases between. Germline values: CDR1 SEHNR, CDR2 FQNEAQ (reference sequence). The CDR3 is 13 residues long. CDR3 sequence: CASSPSGQWGYTF. The CDR3 DNA is TGTGCCAGCAGCCCGAGCGGACAGTGGGGCTACACCTTC.

V usage is TRBV27 and J usage is TRBJ2-2; TRBD2 matches 12 bases. The CDR3 extends over 14 amino acids. The ends lost 8 bases at V and 2 bases at J; junction bases unmatched: 0. The germline CDR1 and CDR2 sequences are MNHEY and SMNVEV (reference sequence). The CDR3 reads CASGLAGNTGELFF. The DNA for the CDR3 is TGTGCCAGCGGACTAGCGGGAAACACCGGGGAGCTGTTTTTT.

V usage is TRBV11-2 and J usage is TRBJ2-7; D not resolved. V lost 4 bases to trimming and J lost 2 bases, with 12 bases between them. This CDR3 comprises 14 residues. In germline, CDR1 is SGHAT, CDR2 FQNNGV. CDR3 in amino acids: CASSSGAVAYEQYF. The CDR3 coding sequence is TGTGCCAGCAGCTCGGGTGCGGTCGCCTACGAGCAGTACTTC.

This clone was recorded at least ten times. This chain joins TRBV29-1 and TRBJ2-2, with 7 bases aligning to TRBD2. The ends lost 5 bases at V and 5 bases at J; junction bases unmatched: 5. The CDR3 covers 13 residues. Per the germline V gene, CDR1 is SQVTM and CDR2 is ANQGSEA. The CDR3 bases are TGCAGCGTTTACTGGCGGGGGACCGGGGAGCTGTTTTTT. Protein sequence: CSVYWRGTGELFF.

V and J are TRBV7-9 and TRBJ2-5; 7 positions match TRBD2. The germline gives CDR1 SEHNR, CDR2 FQNEAQ (reference sequence). CDR3 length: 14 amino acids. V was pared by 3 bases and J by 4 bases, with 5 bases of the junction left unmatched. DNA for the CDR3: TGTGCCAGCAGCTTTGTAACGGGAGGAGAGACCCAGTACTTC. Translated, it gives CASSFVTGGETQYF.

This clone has more than one count but fewer than ten. CDR3 in amino acids: CASIGGRYPYEQYF. The CDR3 region has the DNA TGTGCCAGTATCGGCGGGAGGTACCCCTACGAGCAGTACTTC. The genes are TRBV19 and TRBJ2-7; 8 positions agree with TRBD2. V shed 7 bases, J shed 2 bases, and the junction held 7 bases outside the gene matches. The CDR3 length is 14 residues. Germline assignment: CDR1 LNHDA and CDR2 SQIVND (reference sequence).